What follows are 30 T cell receptor beta chains derived from one specimen sequenced in a study of T cells in Graves' hyperthyroidism and ophthalmopathy. RNA transcripts yielded amplified TCR beta CDR3 regions. RT-PCR in the first round (using the HTBI primer set) targeted the TCR CDR3. TCRdb passed the multiplex PCR reads through MiXCR, listing each CDR3 protein once. The sample lists 350,000 to 450,000 distinct CDR3 sequences; more than 12% were seen once. The sequencing sample was made of blood. The receptors shown here come from a man in his forties or fifties with Graves' ophthalmopathy.

A few counts support this clonotype. The chain couples TRBV10-1 to TRBJ1-3; the D gene is possibly TRBD1 (5 bases). The CDR3 extends over 15 amino acids. The germline V gene encodes CDR1 WNHNN and CDR2 SYGVQD (reference sequence). V lost 5 bases, J lost 7 bases, and 18 bases lay in between. The CDR3 DNA is TGCGCCAGCAGTAAGCCGAGGACAACTTCCAACACCATATATTTT. The encoded protein is CASSKPRTTSNTIYF.

Ten or more counts support this clonotype. V usage is TRBV5-1 and J usage is TRBJ2-1; D gene uncertain. The CDR3 totals 15 residues. The V gene lost 0 bases and the J gene lost 5 bases, with 12 bases spanning the gap. Germline values: CDR1 SGHRS, CDR2 YFSETQ. CDR3 region: CASSLGLLGDNEQFF. CDR3 bases: TGCGCCAGCAGCTTGGGCCTACTTGGAGACAATGAGCAGTTCTTC.

This clonotype appeared many times. This chain uses TRBV11-2 with TRBJ2-2; 10 bases map to TRBD2. After removal of 1 base from V and 1 base from J, the junction contained 9 bases not matched to a gene. The CDR3 totals 19 residues. Germline V gives CDR1 SGHAT, CDR2 FQNNGV. In nucleotides, the CDR3 is TGTGCCAGCAGCTTAGTCGCCAGCGGGAGGGCCGGGAACACCGGGGAGCTGTTTTTT. This sequence encodes CASSLVASGRAGNTGELFF.

This clonotype has at least ten counts. This chain uses TRBV2 with TRBJ1-1, with unresolved D. The V and J ends lost 7 bases and 4 bases respectively, with 13 bases between them. The CDR3 totals 13 residues. Per germline, CDR1 SNHLY and CDR2 FYNNEI. Here the CDR3 DNA reads TGTGCCAGCACTTCGGACGAAGCCACTGAAGCTTTCTTT. Translation: CASTSDEATEAFF.

This clonotype was detected ten times or more. The chain couples TRBV5-1 to TRBJ1-5; D is perhaps TRBD1 (5 bases). The CDR3 consists of 15 residues. The V end was cut by 0 bases, the J end by 7 bases, with 14 bases between. Per germline, CDR1 SGHRS and CDR2 YFSETQ. This chain's CDR3 is CASSLGGAGGQPQHF. DNA for the CDR3: TGCGCCAGCAGCTTGGGGGGCGCCGGAGGACAGCCCCAGCATTTT. Full variable domain (missing parts from reference TRBV5-1 and TRBJ1-5): KAGVTQTPRYLIKTRGQQVTLSCSPISGHRSVSWYQQTPGQGLQFLFEYFSETQRNKGNFPGRFSGRQFSNSRSEMNVSTLELGDSALYLCASSLGGAGGQPQHFGDGTRLSIL.

This clonotype has a count of ten or more. This chain uses TRBV11-2 with TRBJ1-4; D is perhaps TRBD1 (5 bases). V dropped 4 bases and J dropped 8 bases, with 11 bases sitting between them. The CDR3 contains 13 residues. Germline V gene data show CDR1 as SGHAT and CDR2 as FQNNGV. CDR3 loop: CASSWDGPEKLFF. The CDR3 bases are TGTGCCAGCAGCTGGGACGGACCGGAAAAACTGTTTTTT. The full variable domain, rest sourced from reference TRBV11-2 and TRBJ1-4, is EAGVAQSPRYKIIEKRQSVAFWCNPISGHATLYWYQQILGQGPKLLIQFQNNGVVDDSQLPKDRFSAERLKGVDSTLKIQPAKLEDSAVYLCASSWDGPEKLFFGSGTQLSVL.

This clonotype was observed many times. V usage is TRBV30 and J usage is TRBJ1-6, with 8 nucleotides matching TRBD1. The CDR3 consists of 14 residues. CDR1 and CDR2 from the germline V gene are GTSNPN and SVGIG (reference sequence). The V segment lost 1 base and the J segment 5 bases; nucleotides outside the gene matches: 1. The CDR3 sequence: CAWSGGQDNSPLHF. The CDR3 bases are TGTGCCTGGAGTGGGGGACAGGATAATTCACCCCTCCACTTT.

This clonotype was counted at least ten times. The chain links TRBV3-1 to TRBJ2-7, with D unclear. In germline, CDR1 is LGHDT, CDR2 YNNKEL (reference sequence). The germline V and J ends were trimmed by 0 bases and 7 bases, with 13 bases remaining between them. CDR3 length: 14 amino acids. The CDR3: CASSQDLVAREQYF. As DNA, the CDR3 is TGTGCCAGCAGCCAAGATCTCGTGGCGAGGGAGCAGTACTTC.

The chain is built from TRBV7-9 and TRBJ2-5; possibly TRBD1 or TRBD2 for D (5 bases each). The germline V gene has CDR1 SEHNR and CDR2 FQNEAQ (reference sequence). V dropped 4 bases and J dropped 0 bases, with 15 bases sitting between them. The CDR3 consists of 16 residues. CDR3 amino acids: CASSSVGTQYQETQYF. In DNA, the CDR3 is TGTGCCAGCAGCTCGGTCGGGACCCAGTACCAAGAGACCCAGTACTTC.

The chain combines TRBV24-1 with TRBJ2-3; the match to TRBD1 covers 7 bases. The trim removed 4 bases at V and 3 bases at J, leaving 6 bases unmatched. The germline CDR1 and CDR2 sequences are KGHDR and SFDVKD. The CDR3 has 15 amino acids. CDR3 amino acids: CATSDQTGLTDTQYF. The CDR3 DNA is TGTGCCACCAGTGACCAGACAGGGTTGACAGATACGCAGTATTTT.

This clonotype was recorded a few times. The chain is built from TRBV4-1 and TRBJ2-3; 7 nucleotides align to TRBD1. Germline CDR1 MGHRA, CDR2 YSYEKL. J lost 5 bases, V lost 0 bases, and 14 bases had no gene match. This CDR3 has 18 residues. The chain's CDR3 is CASSQDGGNRGERDTQYF. The CDR3 nucleotides read TGCGCCAGCAGCCAAGATGGGGGAAACAGGGGTGAGAGAGATACGCAGTATTTT.

Ten or more counts support this clonotype. The CDR3 DNA reads TGTGCCAGCAGCCACGGGGCGAACACTGAAGCTTTCTTT. Its translation: CASSHGANTEAFF. The chain joins TRBV3-1 to TRBJ1-1; a weak D match, TRBD1 (5 bases). With 3 bases removed from V and 1 base from J, the gap between germline ends came to 6 bases. The CDR3 is 13 amino acids. Germline assignment: CDR1 LGHDT and CDR2 YNNKEL (reference sequence).

This clonotype was detected ten times or more. This chain joins TRBV20-1 and TRBJ2-2; TRBD1 or TRBD2 may be the D gene (5 bases each). The CDR3 totals 16 residues. CDR1 is DFQATT and CDR2 is SNEGSKA in the germline V gene (reference sequence). V was clipped by 0 bases and J by 3 bases, with 14 bases between them. The CDR3 sequence is CSARDPREGDTGELFF. The CDR3 coding sequence is TGCAGTGCTAGAGATCCACGGGAAGGGGACACCGGGGAGCTGTTTTTT.

This clonotype was observed a few times. The genes are TRBV6-5 and TRBJ2-7; 12 bases map to TRBD2. The J segment lost 4 bases and the V segment lost 0 bases, leaving 13 bases of the junction unmatched. The CDR3 contains 19 residues. Germline V gene data show CDR1 as MNHEY and CDR2 as SVGAGI. In DNA form, the CDR3 reads TGTGCCAGCAGTTACTCGCCCTCTAGCGGGAGGGCCAGCTCTTACGAGCAGTACTTC. Amino acid sequence: CASSYSPSSGRASSYEQYF.

Regarding this clonotype: This may arise from a read error, as a much more abundant clone is one base away. The rearrangement links TRBV19 to TRBJ2-7; TRBD1 aligns across 9 bases. Germline V gene data show CDR1 as LNHDA and CDR2 as SQIVND (reference sequence). The V segment lost 4 bases and the J segment 3 bases; nucleotides outside the gene matches: 4. There are 14 residues in the CDR3. The CDR3 here is CASSTLGQGYEQYF. Here the CDR3 DNA reads TGTGCCAGTAGTACACTGGGACAGGGCTACGAGCAGTACTTC.

This clonotype came up many times. V and J are TRBV3-1 and TRBJ1-5, with D perhaps TRBD1 (5 bases). V lost 0 bases and J lost 3, with 15 bases in between. The CDR3 contains 17 residues. Germline CDR1 LGHDT, CDR2 YNNKEL (reference sequence). The CDR3 region is CASSQEGSRDDNQPQHF. The CDR3 DNA follows: TGTGCCAGCAGCCAAGAAGGGTCCAGGGATGACAATCAGCCCCAGCATTTT. The full variable domain, rest sourced from reference TRBV3-1 and TRBJ1-5, is DTAVSQTPKYLVTQMGNDKSIKCEQNLGHDTMYWYKQDSKKFLKIMFSYNNKELIINETVPNRFSPKSPDKAHLNLHINSLELGDSAVYFCASSQEGSRDDNQPQHFGDGTRLSIL.

In its sample, this clonotype was seen many times. The V call is TRBV11-2, the J call TRBJ2-3, with a tentative D call TRBD2 (7 bases). Germline CDR1 is SGHAT and CDR2 is FQNNGV. Between the trimmed V and J ends, which lost 5 bases and 1 base, there was a span of 10 bases. The CDR3 spans 14 residues. The CDR3 DNA is TGTGCCAGCAGCGAGGGGGGGGGCACAGATACGCAGTATTTT. This codes for CASSEGGGTDTQYF. Using reference TRBV11-2 and TRBJ2-3 for the parts outside the CDR3, the full variable domain is EAGVAQSPRYKIIEKRQSVAFWCNPISGHATLYWYQQILGQGPKLLIQFQNNGVVDDSQLPKDRFSAERLKGVDSTLKIQPAKLEDSAVYLCASSEGGGTDTQYFGPGTRLTVL.

In its sample, this clonotype was seen many times. The chain uses TRBV14 and TRBJ1-2, with D perhaps TRBD1 (5 bases). Germline lookup yields CDR1 SGHDN and CDR2 FVKESK. The V and J ends lost 3 bases and 4 bases respectively, with 9 bases between them. This CDR3 is 13 amino acids long. The CDR3 nucleotides are TGTGCCAGCAGCCAGGGGCTTGGCTATGGCTACACCTTC. This encodes CASSQGLGYGYTF.

This clonotype has at least ten counts. The rearrangement joins TRBV11-2 to TRBJ2-7; D might be TRBD1 (7 bases). The V gene's germline CDR1 is SGHAT and CDR2 FQNNGV. V lost 5 bases to trimming and J lost 5 bases, with 10 bases between them. The CDR3 sequence is 12 residues long. The CDR3 is CASSPRGDEQYF. CDR3 coding DNA: TGTGCCAGCAGCCCCAGGGGGGACGAGCAGTACTTC.

Turning to this clonotype: A much more abundant neighbour one base away suggests this may be a read error. The rearrangement joins TRBV9 to TRBJ2-3; D might be TRBD2 (5 bases). Per germline, CDR1 SGDLS and CDR2 YYNGEE. The length of the CDR3 is 14 residues. As DNA, the CDR3 is TGTGCCAGCATCGTAGAAGCGGTGACAGATACGCAGTATTTT. This gives the protein CASIVEAVTDTQYF.

This clonotype is a singleton in its sample. A much larger clone differs by one base, so this may be a read error. The CDR3 here is CASAPGPSYEQYF. CDR3 sequence (DNA): TGTGCCAGCGCCCCGGGACCTTCCTACGAGCAGTACTTC. The V call is TRBV6-1, the J call TRBJ2-7; either TRBD1 or TRBD2 may fit D (5 bases each). Germline V gives CDR1 MNHNS, CDR2 SASEGT. V lost 8 bases and J 1 base, leaving 12 bases between the germline ends. CDR3 length: 13 residues.

There are many counts of this clonotype. The chain employs TRBV5-1 and TRBJ1-5; D is unresolved. The CDR3 covers 14 residues. Germline V gives CDR1 SGHRS, CDR2 YFSETQ. V was trimmed by 0 bases and J by 3 bases, leaving 7 bases between them. The CDR3 DNA follows: TGCGCCAGCAGCTTGGACGGTTTCAATCAGCCCCAGCATTTT. It is translated as CASSLDGFNQPQHF.

This clonotype was counted many times. The chain combines TRBV7-2 with TRBJ1-5; 7 positions agree with TRBD1. V shed 2 bases and J 2 bases; nucleotides not matched to a gene: 0. Germline CDR1 is SGHTA and CDR2 is FQGNSA. The CDR3 is made up of 14 amino acids. The DNA of the CDR3 is TGTGCCAGCAGCTTACAGGGGGGCAATCAGCCCCAGCATTTT. The encoded protein is CASSLQGGNQPQHF.

This clonotype was detected a few times. The genes are TRBV29-1 and TRBJ2-1; D gene ambiguous. Germline CDR1 SQVTM, CDR2 ANQGSEA. V lost 2 bases, J lost 6 bases, and 8 bases lay in between. The CDR3 is 12 residues long. CDR3 amino acids: CSVERSINEQFF. In nucleotides, the CDR3 is TGCAGCGTTGAACGCAGTATCAATGAGCAGTTCTTC.

The genes are TRBV6-1 and TRBJ2-1; 7 positions match TRBD2. Germline CDR1 reads MNHNS; CDR2 reads SASEGT. The ends lost 5 bases at V and 6 bases at J; junction bases unmatched: 7. This CDR3 contains 14 residues. CDR3: CASSRGTIFNEQFF. CDR3 bases: TGTGCCAGCAGTAGAGGGACTATCTTCAATGAGCAGTTCTTC.

Of note for this clonotype: Here the CDR3 omits its conserved ending phenylalanine or tryptophan, so a read error is the likely source. The chain uses TRBV30 and TRBJ2-1; D is unclear. Trimming removed 3 bases at V and 5 bases at J, with 20 bases between. CDR3 length equals 16 residues. Germline loops: CDR1 GTSNPN, CDR2 SVGIG (reference sequence). The CDR3 region has the DNA TGTGCCTGGAGGGCCGCTCTTGCGCTTATCAACAATGAGCAGTTCCTC. This translates into CAWRAALALINNEQFL.

This clonotype has a count of ten or more. J is TRBJ2-3 and V is TRBV20-1, with 9 positions matching TRBD2. This CDR3 spans 16 amino acids. From germline, CDR1 is DFQATT and CDR2 SNEGSKA (reference sequence). With 1 base clipped from V and 2 bases from J, the junction kept 7 bases outside the gene matches. The CDR3 spells CSARGAGGPFTDTQYF. CDR3 in DNA: TGCAGTGCTAGAGGGGCGGGAGGGCCTTTCACAGATACGCAGTATTTT.

This clonotype showed up many times. This chain joins TRBV12-5 and TRBJ2-1; D might be TRBD2 (5 bases). V lost 4 bases to trimming and J lost 3 bases, with 16 bases between them. CDR3 length: 16 residues. Germline assignment: CDR1 LGHNT and CDR2 FRNRAP. The CDR3 nucleotides are TGTGCTAGTGGTTCCCGAAACGGGGATAACTACAATGAGCAGTTCTTC. It codes for CASGSRNGDNYNEQFF.

This clonotype was found a few times. The rearrangement joins TRBV27 to TRBJ1-5, with 9 bases lining up with TRBD1. V shed 6 bases and J 3 bases; nucleotides not matched to a gene: 9. CDR3 length: 16 residues. CDR1 is MNHEY and CDR2 is SMNVEV in the germline V gene (reference sequence). In nucleotides, the CDR3 is TGTGCCAGCAGCTTAACTCGGGACAGGGTCAATCAGCCCCAGCATTTT. The encoded protein is CASSLTRDRVNQPQHF.

This clonotype was seen repeatedly, ten times or more. The chain recombines TRBV19 with TRBJ2-3; 10 positions agree with TRBD2. V was clipped by 5 bases and J by 6 bases; unmatched bases: 5. The CDR3 spans 14 residues. Germline-derived CDR1 and CDR2 are LNHDA and SQIVND (reference sequence). The CDR3: CASSLAGGGDTQYF. Here the CDR3 DNA reads TGTGCCAGTAGTTTAGCGGGAGGTGGTGATACGCAGTATTTT.